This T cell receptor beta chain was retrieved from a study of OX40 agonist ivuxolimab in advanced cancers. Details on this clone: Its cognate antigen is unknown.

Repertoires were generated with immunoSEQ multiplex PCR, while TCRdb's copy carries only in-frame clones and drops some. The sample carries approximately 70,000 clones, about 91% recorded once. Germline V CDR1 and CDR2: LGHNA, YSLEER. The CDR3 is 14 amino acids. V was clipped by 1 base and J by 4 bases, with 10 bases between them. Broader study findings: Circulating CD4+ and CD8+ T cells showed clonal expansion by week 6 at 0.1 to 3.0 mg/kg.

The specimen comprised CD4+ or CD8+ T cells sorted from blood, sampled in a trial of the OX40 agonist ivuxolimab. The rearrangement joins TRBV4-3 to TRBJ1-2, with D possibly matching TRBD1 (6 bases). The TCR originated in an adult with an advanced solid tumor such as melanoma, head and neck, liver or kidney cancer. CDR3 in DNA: TGCGCCAGCAGCCAAGCTTCGGGGGCCTATGGCTACACCTTC. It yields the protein CASSQASGAYGYTF.